Following are 30 T cell receptor beta chains from one sample sequenced in a study of CD4 T cells in relation to SARS-CoV-2 and coronaviruses. Libraries were prepared by immunoSEQ multiplex PCR; TCRdb keeps only in-frame clonotypes and omits some of them. The table lists about 23,000 clones, 75% to 80% of them singletons. CD4+ T cells from unexposed donors were obtained before the COVID-19 pandemic (2011-2018). Isolation of CD4+ T cells took place after 10 days in culture. These receptors' antigens are unknown. The sample was CD4+ T cells from PBMCs, cultured in vitro. The receptors come from a human donor in good health.

This sequence joins TRBV10-1 and TRBJ2-4; TRBD2 matches at 10 bases. The V gene's germline CDR1 is WNHNN and CDR2 SYGVQD (reference sequence). After removal of 2 bases from V and 7 bases from J, the junction contained 5 bases not matched to a gene. The CDR3 has 15 amino acids. The DNA for the CDR3 is TGCGCCAGCAGTGAGGAGGGACTAGCGACCAACATTCAGTACTTC. Translating it yields CASSEEGLATNIQYF.

This clone was seen only a few times. The chain carries TRBV4-1 and TRBJ2-7, with 9 bases lining up with TRBD2. This CDR3 comprises 17 residues. Germline CDR1 MGHRA, CDR2 YSYEKL. The V segment lost 4 bases and the J segment 2 bases; nucleotides outside the gene matches: 12. CDR3 region: CASSLESGLALPYEQYF. As DNA, the CDR3 is TGCGCCAGCAGCCTAGAATCTGGACTAGCGCTCCCCTACGAGCAGTACTTC.

The chain is built from TRBV21-1 and TRBJ2-3; no check of the table's D call, TRBD2, against the DNA was made. TRBV21-1 is a listed pseudogene. The length of the CDR3 is 21 residues. CDR3 sequence reads: CASSKTPKTSGRAFFPDTQYF. The DNA for the CDR3 is TGTGCCAGCAGCAAAACTCCAAAGACTAGCGGGAGGGCCTTTTTTCCAGATACGCAGTATTTT.

V is TRBV28 and J is TRBJ2-6; perhaps TRBD1 as D (6 bases). CDR1 and CDR2 from the germline V gene are MDHEN and SYDVKM. Deletions cut 5 bases from V and 1 base from J, with 9 bases between. The CDR3 has 15 residues. CDR3 bases: TGTGCCAGCAGTGAACAGGGATCTGGGGCCAACGTCCTGACTTTC. Its translation is CASSEQGSGANVLTF.

In its sample, this clone was seen once. The V and J genes are TRBV19 and TRBJ2-6; unclear D gene. Deletions cut 6 bases from V and 0 bases from J, with 3 bases between. The CDR3 length is 13 residues. The V gene's germline CDR1 is LNHDA and CDR2 SQIVND (reference sequence). As DNA, the CDR3 is TGTGCCAGTAGGACCTCTGGGGCCAACGTCCTGACTTTC. Its translation: CASRTSGANVLTF. Together with reference TRBV19 and TRBJ2-6, the CDR3 gives the full variable domain: DGGITQSPKYLFRKEGQNVTLSCEQNLNHDAMYWYRQDPGQGLRLIYYSQIVNDFQKGDIAEGYSVSREKKESFPLTVTSAQKNPTAFYLCASRTSGANVLTFGAGSRLTVL.

The CDR3, as DNA: TGTGCCAGTAGTATGTACAGCTCTGGAAACACCATATATTTT. Translation: CASSMYSSGNTIYF. This chain connects TRBV19 to TRBJ1-3; no definite D call. The CDR3 is made up of 14 amino acids. Germline V gives CDR1 LNHDA, CDR2 SQIVND (reference sequence). Deletions cut 3 bases from V and 0 bases from J, with 6 bases between.

The V gene is TRBV19, the J gene TRBJ2-5, with D perhaps TRBD1 or TRBD2 (6 bases each). V was trimmed by 5 bases and J by 7 bases, leaving 20 bases between them. In germline, CDR1 is LNHDA, CDR2 SQIVND (reference sequence). This CDR3 has 15 residues. CDR3 amino acids: CASSGGLSFRGTQYF. For the CDR3, the DNA is TGTGCCAGTAGTGGGGGGCTTTCTTTCCGGGGGACCCAGTACTTC.

The V and J genes are TRBV13 and TRBJ1-1; D ambiguous. V was clipped by 5 bases and J by 6 bases, with 10 bases between them. Germline CDR1 is PRHDT and CDR2 is FYEKMQ (reference sequence). The CDR3 length is 12 residues. CDR3 protein: CASSLRPPEAFF. The DNA of the CDR3 is TGTGCCAGCAGCCTCCGACCCCCTGAAGCTTTCTTT.

The chain carries TRBV6-1 and TRBJ2-1; no clear D. From germline, CDR1 is MNHNS and CDR2 SASEGT. V lost 4 bases to trimming and J lost 10 bases, with 26 bases between them. CDR3 length equals 17 residues. CDR3 DNA: TGTGCCAGCAGTGCCGACAAGATCTACAATGAGCTCGCAGAGCAGTTCTTC. Its protein product is CASSADKIYNELAEQFF.

V and J are TRBV6-4 and TRBJ1-1; tentative D call: TRBD1 (6 bases). The CDR3 covers 15 residues. The germline V gene encodes CDR1 MRHNA and CDR2 SNTAGT. V lost 3 bases to trimming and J lost 5 bases, with 16 bases between them. CDR3 loop: CASSDRGGGSTEAFF. In nucleotides, the CDR3 is TGTGCCAGCAGTGATCGGGGAGGGGGAAGTACTGAAGCTTTCTTT.

This clone showed up just once. CDR3 nucleotides: TGTGCCACCAGCAGAGATCGGGCAGGGATGACCGGGGAGCTGTTTTTT. Amino acids: CATSRDRAGMTGELFF. The V call is TRBV15, the J call TRBJ2-2; tentatively, D is TRBD1 (5 bases). There are 16 residues in the CDR3. Germline assignment: CDR1 LNHNV and CDR2 YYDKDF (reference sequence). Deletions cut 0 bases from V and 5 bases from J, with 13 bases between.

CDR3 sequence: CASSFRGRGVQETQYF. CDR3 in DNA: TGTGCCAGCAGTTTTAGGGGTCGGGGCGTTCAAGAGACCCAGTACTTC. This chain links TRBV28 with TRBJ2-5; tentatively, D is TRBD1 or TRBD2 (5 bases each). Germline CDR1 MDHEN, CDR2 SYDVKM. Trimming took off 3 bases at V and 2 bases at J, with 16 bases between the two ends. The CDR3 covers 16 residues.

The J gene is TRBJ2-3, the V gene TRBV5-8, with 7 bases identical to TRBD2. The V gene's germline CDR1 is SGHTS and CDR2 YDEGEE. J was trimmed by 4 bases and V by 4 bases; bases with no gene match: 9. This CDR3 is 15 amino acids long. CDR3 nucleotide sequence: TGTGCCAGCAGCGGGAGGGTCTCTGCGGCAGATACGCAGTATTTT. This gives the protein CASSGRVSAADTQYF.

The genes are TRBV12-3 or TRBV12-4 and TRBJ2-5, with D perhaps being TRBD1 or TRBD2 (5 bases each). Trimming removed 1 base from V and 4 bases from J, with 7 bases in between. The CDR3 totals 13 residues. CDR3 residues: CASSLGGTETQYF. The CDR3 coding sequence is TGTGCCAGCAGTTTAGGGGGGACAGAGACCCAGTACTTC.

The V call is TRBV20-1, the J call TRBJ2-2; no firm D call. V was clipped by 6 bases and J by 8 bases, with 10 bases between them. The CDR3 spans 11 residues. The V gene's germline CDR1 is DFQATT and CDR2 SNEGSKA (reference sequence). The CDR3 coding sequence is TGCAGTGCCGACCTGAGAGGGGAGCTGTTTTTT. Its protein product is CSADLRGELFF.

By its share, this clone is medium-sized (0.01 to 0.1%). The chain joins TRBV30 to TRBJ1-2; possible D gene TRBD1, 6 bases. Between the trimmed V and J ends, which lost 4 bases and 10 bases, there was a span of 16 bases. From germline, CDR1 is GTSNPN and CDR2 SVGIG (reference sequence). The CDR3 is made up of 12 amino acids. In DNA form, the CDR3 reads TGTGCCTGGAACCCCCCGACAGGCCCCTACACCTTC. The encoded protein is CAWNPPTGPYTF.

The rearrangement links TRBV9 to TRBJ1-6, with a tentative D call TRBD1 (6 bases). There are 17 residues in the CDR3. CDR1 is SGDLS and CDR2 is YYNGEE in the germline V gene. The V end was cut by 3 bases, the J end by 4 bases, with 17 bases between. The CDR3 bases are TGTGCCAGCAGCGGAGAGGGGGTTGGACAGTATAATTCACCCCTCCACTTT. This encodes CASSGEGVGQYNSPLHF. Full variable domain (remainder filled in from reference TRBV9 and TRBJ1-6): DSGVTQTPKHLITATGQRVTLRCSPRSGDLSVYWYQQSLDQGLQFLIQYYNGEERAKGNILERFSAQQFPDLHSELNLSSLELGDSALYFCASSGEGVGQYNSPLHFGNGTRLTVT.

The J gene is TRBJ2-1, the V gene TRBV5-1, with a tentative D call TRBD2 (6 bases). The CDR3 is 16 residues long. V lost 4 bases and J lost 0, with 14 bases in between. Germline V gene lookup returns CDR1 SGHRS and CDR2 YFSETQ. CDR3 sequence: CASSRDGGSSYNEQFF. Here the CDR3 DNA reads TGCGCCAGCAGCCGCGATGGAGGGAGCTCCTACAATGAGCAGTTCTTC.

The chain couples TRBV7-2 to TRBJ2-7, with D possibly being TRBD1 (7 bases). The CDR3 sequence is 15 residues long. V was cut by 3 bases and J by 2 bases, with 14 bases left in between. In germline, CDR1 is SGHTA, CDR2 FQGNSA. CDR3 in amino acids: CASSLAGQSTYEQYF. The CDR3 region has the DNA TGTGCCAGCAGCTTGGCGGGACAGTCGACCTACGAGCAGTACTTC.

The V call is TRBV11-2, the J call TRBJ2-5; TRBD2 is a possible D gene (7 bases). Trimming stripped 0 bases from V and 6 bases from J, with 17 bases between. CDR3 length: 16 residues. Germline CDR1 and CDR2: SGHAT and FQNNGV. CDR3 sequence reads: CASSLEGGANAKTQYF. Here the CDR3 DNA reads TGTGCCAGCAGCTTAGAAGGGGGGGCTAATGCGAAGACCCAGTACTTC.

The chain is built from TRBV28 and TRBJ1-1; perhaps TRBD1 as D (6 bases). The CDR3 covers 15 residues. The germline gives CDR1 MDHEN, CDR2 SYDVKM. Trimming took off 6 bases at V and 3 bases at J, with 17 bases between the two ends. This CDR3 reads CASSSHGAGDTEAFF. CDR3 in DNA: TGTGCCAGCAGCTCCCACGGGGCAGGGGACACTGAAGCTTTCTTT.

This chain links TRBV7-9 with TRBJ2-3, with D perhaps TRBD2 (7 bases). The CDR3 loop spans 15 amino acids. Germline CDR1 is SEHNR and CDR2 is FQNEAQ (reference sequence). V was trimmed by 3 bases and J by 2 bases, leaving 12 bases between them. The CDR3 loop is CASSLRGGSTDTQYF. The CDR3 DNA reads as TGTGCCAGCAGCTTGAGGGGGGGTTCCACAGATACGCAGTATTTT.

CDR3 amino acids: CASSFRGPFSGYTF. The CDR3 bases are TGTGCCAGCAGTTTCAGGGGGCCTTTTTCCGGCTACACCTTC. This sequence joins TRBV28 and TRBJ1-2; 8 bases line up with TRBD1. The J segment lost 8 bases and the V segment lost 3 bases, leaving 8 bases of the junction unmatched. This CDR3 is built from 14 residues. Per germline, CDR1 MDHEN and CDR2 SYDVKM.

V gene TRBV2 combines with J gene TRBJ2-5; D not resolved. Germline CDR1 SNHLY, CDR2 FYNNEI. Trimming removed 9 bases from V and 1 base from J, with 12 bases in between. The length of the CDR3 is 13 residues. The CDR3 DNA follows: TGTGCCAGTCATCGATCTTCCCAAGAGACCCAGTACTTC. It yields the protein CASHRSSQETQYF.

The gene calls are TRBV30 and TRBJ1-4; D gene unclear. The germline V and J ends were trimmed by 3 bases and 4 bases, with 12 bases remaining between them. Germline CDR1 GTSNPN, CDR2 SVGIG (reference sequence). The CDR3 runs 14 residues. This chain's CDR3 is CAWSGPGLNEKLFF. Here the CDR3 DNA reads TGTGCCTGGAGCGGGCCGGGTCTTAATGAAAAACTGTTTTTT.

The V and J genes are TRBV5-4 and TRBJ2-5, with 8 bases lining up with TRBD2. The germline gives CDR1 SGHNT, CDR2 YYREEE (reference sequence). CDR3 length: 15 amino acids. CDR3 protein: CALKGGSGAQETQYF. In DNA, the CDR3 is TGTGCGCTGAAGGGTGGTAGCGGGGCCCAAGAGACCCAGTACTTC.

V is TRBV6-1 and J is TRBJ1-3, with 10 bases that match TRBD1. The CDR3 has 16 amino acids. V was pared by 3 bases and J by 1 base, with 3 bases of the junction left unmatched. In germline, CDR1 is MNHNS, CDR2 SASEGT. CDR3 nucleotides: TGTGCCAGCAGTGACCCGGGACAGGGGTCTGGAAACACCATATATTTT. Encoded protein: CASSDPGQGSGNTIYF.

In its sample, this clone was seen a few times. This chain connects TRBV27 to TRBJ1-1, with 7 bases fitting TRBD1. V shed 3 bases and J 4 bases; nucleotides not matched to a gene: 5. The CDR3 covers 14 residues. In germline, CDR1 is MNHEY, CDR2 SMNVEV (reference sequence). The CDR3: CASSFGRGVTEAFF. In DNA, the CDR3 is TGTGCCAGCAGTTTCGGCAGGGGGGTCACTGAAGCTTTCTTT.

A single count supports this clone. V is TRBV27 and J is TRBJ2-7; 7 bases align to TRBD2. Germline CDR1 reads MNHEY; CDR2 reads SMNVEV (reference sequence). Losses at the gene ends were 4 bases for V and 0 bases for J; bases not matched to a gene: 9. The length of the CDR3 is 16 residues. DNA of the CDR3: TGTGCCAGCAGTTGGCAGGGCGAGCGGGGCTCCTACGAGCAGTACTTC. It yields the protein CASSWQGERGSYEQYF.

This chain connects TRBV6-7 to TRBJ1-2; D not resolved. TRBV6-7 is an ORF, and what it does is uncertain. The germline V and J ends were trimmed by 2 bases and 6 bases, with 7 bases remaining between them. This CDR3 region has 12 residues. Written as DNA, the CDR3 is TGTGCCAGCAGTTACCTAGAAGATGGCTACACCTTC. It codes for CASSYLEDGYTF.